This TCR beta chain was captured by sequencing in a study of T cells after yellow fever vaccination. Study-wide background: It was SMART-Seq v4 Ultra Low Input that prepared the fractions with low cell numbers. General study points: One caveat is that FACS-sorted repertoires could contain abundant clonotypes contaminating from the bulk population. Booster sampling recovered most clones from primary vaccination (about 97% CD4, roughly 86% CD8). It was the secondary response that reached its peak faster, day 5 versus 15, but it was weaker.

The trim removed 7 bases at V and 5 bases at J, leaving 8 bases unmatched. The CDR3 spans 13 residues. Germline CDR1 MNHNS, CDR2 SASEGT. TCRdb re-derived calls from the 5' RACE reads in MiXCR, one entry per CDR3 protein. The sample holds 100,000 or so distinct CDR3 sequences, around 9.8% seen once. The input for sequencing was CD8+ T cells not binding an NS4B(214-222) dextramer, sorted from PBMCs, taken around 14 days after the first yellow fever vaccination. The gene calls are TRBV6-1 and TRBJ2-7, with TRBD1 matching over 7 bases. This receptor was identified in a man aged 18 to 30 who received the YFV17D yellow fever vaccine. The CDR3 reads CASKRQGVHEQYF. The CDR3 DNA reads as TGTGCCAGCAAGAGACAGGGCGTCCACGAGCAGTACTTC.